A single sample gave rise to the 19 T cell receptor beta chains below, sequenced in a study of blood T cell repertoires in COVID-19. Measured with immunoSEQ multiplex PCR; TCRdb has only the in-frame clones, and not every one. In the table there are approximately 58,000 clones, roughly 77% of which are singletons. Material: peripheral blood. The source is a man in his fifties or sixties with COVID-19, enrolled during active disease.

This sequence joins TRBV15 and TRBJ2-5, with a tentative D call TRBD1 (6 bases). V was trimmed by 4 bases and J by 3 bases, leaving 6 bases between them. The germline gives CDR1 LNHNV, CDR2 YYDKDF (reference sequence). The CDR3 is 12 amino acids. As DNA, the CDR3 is TGTGCCACCAGCACAGGGGAAGAGACCCAGTACTTC. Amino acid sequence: CATSTGEETQYF.

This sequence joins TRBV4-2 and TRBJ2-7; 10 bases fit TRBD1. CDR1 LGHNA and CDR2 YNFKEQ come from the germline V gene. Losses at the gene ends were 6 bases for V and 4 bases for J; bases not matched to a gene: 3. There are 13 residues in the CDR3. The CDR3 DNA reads TGTGCCAGCAGTCGGGACAGGGGTTACGAGCAGTACTTC. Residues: CASSRDRGYEQYF.

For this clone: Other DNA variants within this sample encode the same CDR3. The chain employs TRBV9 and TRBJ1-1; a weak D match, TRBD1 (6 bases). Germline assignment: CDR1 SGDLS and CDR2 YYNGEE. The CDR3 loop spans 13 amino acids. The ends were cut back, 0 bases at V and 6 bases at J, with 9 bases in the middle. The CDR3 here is CASSVDQGSEAFF. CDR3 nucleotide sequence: TGTGCCAGCAGCGTAGACCAGGGGTCTGAAGCTTTCTTT.

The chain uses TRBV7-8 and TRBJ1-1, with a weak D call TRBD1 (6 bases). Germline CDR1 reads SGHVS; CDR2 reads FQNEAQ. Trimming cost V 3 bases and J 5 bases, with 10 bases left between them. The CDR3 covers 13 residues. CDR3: CASSLGAGTEAFF. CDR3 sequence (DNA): TGTGCCAGCAGCTTGGGGGCAGGGACTGAAGCTTTCTTT.

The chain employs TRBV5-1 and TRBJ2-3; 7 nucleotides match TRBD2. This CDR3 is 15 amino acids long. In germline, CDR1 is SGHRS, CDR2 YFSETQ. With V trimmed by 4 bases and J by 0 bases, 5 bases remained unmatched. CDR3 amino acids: CASSPGGLSTDTQYF. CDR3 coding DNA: TGCGCCAGCAGCCCGGGGGGTCTCAGCACAGATACGCAGTATTTT.

Written as DNA, the CDR3 is TGTGCCAGCAGACCGACAGGGGGGAACACTGAAGCTTTCTTT. Encoded protein: CASRPTGGNTEAFF. The chain combines TRBV7-6 with TRBJ1-1; 9 bases agree with TRBD1. Germline CDR1 and CDR2: SGHVS and FNYEAQ. The junction had 3 bases not matched to a gene; V was cut back by 6 bases and J by 1 base. CDR3 length equals 14 residues.

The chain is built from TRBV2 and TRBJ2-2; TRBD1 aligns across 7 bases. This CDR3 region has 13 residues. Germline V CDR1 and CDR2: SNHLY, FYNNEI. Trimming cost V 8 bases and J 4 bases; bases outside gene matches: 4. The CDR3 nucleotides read TGTGCCAGCTCCGGGACAGCCACCGGGGAGCTGTTTTTT. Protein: CASSGTATGELFF.

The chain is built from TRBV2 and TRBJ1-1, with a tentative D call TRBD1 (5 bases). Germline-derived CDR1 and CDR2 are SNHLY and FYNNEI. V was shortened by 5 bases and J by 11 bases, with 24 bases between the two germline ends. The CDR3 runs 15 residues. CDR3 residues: CASSPTLKQESPAFF. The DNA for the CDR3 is TGTGCCAGCAGTCCGACTTTAAAACAGGAATCCCCCGCTTTCTTT.

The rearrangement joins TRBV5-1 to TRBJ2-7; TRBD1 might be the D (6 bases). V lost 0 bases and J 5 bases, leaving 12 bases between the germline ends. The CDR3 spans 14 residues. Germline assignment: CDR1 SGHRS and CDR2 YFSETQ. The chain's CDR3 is CASSLGAPGDEQYF. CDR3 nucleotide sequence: TGCGCCAGCAGCTTGGGTGCCCCAGGGGACGAGCAGTACTTC.

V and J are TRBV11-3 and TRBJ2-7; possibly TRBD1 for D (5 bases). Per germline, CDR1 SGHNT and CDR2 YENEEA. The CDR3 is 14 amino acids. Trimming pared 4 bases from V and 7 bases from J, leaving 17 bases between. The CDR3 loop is CASSSSTDRAEQYF. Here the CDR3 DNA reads TGTGCCAGCAGCTCATCGACTGACAGAGCGGAGCAGTACTTC.

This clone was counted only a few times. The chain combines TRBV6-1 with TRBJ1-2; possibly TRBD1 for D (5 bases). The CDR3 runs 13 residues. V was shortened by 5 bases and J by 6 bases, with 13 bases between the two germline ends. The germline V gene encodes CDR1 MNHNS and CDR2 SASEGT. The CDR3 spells CASSSAGDNGYTF. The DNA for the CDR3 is TGTGCCAGCAGTTCAGCGGGGGATAATGGCTACACCTTC.

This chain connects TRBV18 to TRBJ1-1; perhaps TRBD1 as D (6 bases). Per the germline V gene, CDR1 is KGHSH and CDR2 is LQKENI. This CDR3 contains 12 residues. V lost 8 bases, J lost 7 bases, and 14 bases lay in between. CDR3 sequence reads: CASGGQLNEAFF. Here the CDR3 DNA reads TGTGCCAGCGGAGGACAGCTTAATGAAGCTTTCTTT.

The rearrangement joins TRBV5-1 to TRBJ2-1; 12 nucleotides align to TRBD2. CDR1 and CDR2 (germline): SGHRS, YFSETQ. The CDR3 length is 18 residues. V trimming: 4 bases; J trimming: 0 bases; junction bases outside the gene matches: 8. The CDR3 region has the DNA TGCGCCAGCAGCGCCGGGACTAGCGGGTCCCGCTCCTACAATGAGCAGTTCTTC. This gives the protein CASSAGTSGSRSYNEQFF.

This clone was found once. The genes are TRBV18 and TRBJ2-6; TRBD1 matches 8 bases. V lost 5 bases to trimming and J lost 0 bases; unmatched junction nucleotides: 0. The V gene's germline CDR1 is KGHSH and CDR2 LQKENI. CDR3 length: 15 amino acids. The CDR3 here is CASSGQGSGANVLTF. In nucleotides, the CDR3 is TGTGCCAGCTCAGGACAGGGCTCTGGGGCCAACGTCCTGACTTTC.

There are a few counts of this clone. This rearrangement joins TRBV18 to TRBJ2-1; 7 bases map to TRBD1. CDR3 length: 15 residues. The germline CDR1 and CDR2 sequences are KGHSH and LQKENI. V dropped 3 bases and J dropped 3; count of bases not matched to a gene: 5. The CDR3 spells CASSPRRGNYNEQFF. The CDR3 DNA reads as TGTGCCAGCTCACCTCGCAGGGGGAACTACAATGAGCAGTTCTTC.

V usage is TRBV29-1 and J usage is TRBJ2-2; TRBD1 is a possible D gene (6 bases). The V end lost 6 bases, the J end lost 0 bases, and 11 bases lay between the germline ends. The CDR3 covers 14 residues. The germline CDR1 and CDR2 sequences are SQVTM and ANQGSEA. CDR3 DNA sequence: TGCAGCGTAGAGGACAGATCGAACACCGGGGAGCTGTTTTTT. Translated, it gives CSVEDRSNTGELFF.

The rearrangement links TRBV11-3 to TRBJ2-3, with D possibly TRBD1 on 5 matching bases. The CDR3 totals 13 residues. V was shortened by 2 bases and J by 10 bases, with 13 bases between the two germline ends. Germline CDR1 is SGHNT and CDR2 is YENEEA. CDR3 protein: CASSLPTLGPQYF. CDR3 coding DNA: TGTGCCAGCAGCTTACCTACCCTGGGGCCGCAGTATTTT.

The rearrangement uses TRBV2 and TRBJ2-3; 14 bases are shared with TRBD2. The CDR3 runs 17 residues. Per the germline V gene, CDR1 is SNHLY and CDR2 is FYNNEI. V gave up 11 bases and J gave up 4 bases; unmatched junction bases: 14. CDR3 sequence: CAGQTSGRAGSADTQYF. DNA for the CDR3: TGTGCCGGACAGACTAGCGGGAGGGCCGGGTCCGCAGATACGCAGTATTTT.

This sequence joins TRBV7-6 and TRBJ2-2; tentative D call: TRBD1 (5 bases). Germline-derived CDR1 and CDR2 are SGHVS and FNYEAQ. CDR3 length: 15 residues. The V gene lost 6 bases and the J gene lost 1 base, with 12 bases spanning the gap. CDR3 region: CASSQGQQNTGELFF. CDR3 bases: TGTGCCAGCAGTCAGGGCCAGCAGAACACCGGGGAGCTGTTTTTT.